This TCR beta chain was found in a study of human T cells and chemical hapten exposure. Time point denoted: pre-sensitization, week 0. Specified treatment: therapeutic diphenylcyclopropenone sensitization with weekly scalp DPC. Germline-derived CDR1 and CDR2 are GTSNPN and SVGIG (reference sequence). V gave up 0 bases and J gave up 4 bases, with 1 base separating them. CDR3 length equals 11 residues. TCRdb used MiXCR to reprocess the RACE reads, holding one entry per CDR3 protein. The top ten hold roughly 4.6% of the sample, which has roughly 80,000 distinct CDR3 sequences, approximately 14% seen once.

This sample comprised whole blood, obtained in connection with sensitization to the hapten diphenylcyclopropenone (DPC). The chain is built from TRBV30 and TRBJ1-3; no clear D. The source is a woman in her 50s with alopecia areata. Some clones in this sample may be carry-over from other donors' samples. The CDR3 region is CAWSVGNTIYF. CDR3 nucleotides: TGTGCCTGGAGTGTGGGAAACACCATATATTTT.